This T cell receptor beta chain was found in a study of T cells expressing NK-cell markers. TCRdb re-called the 5' RACE reads; one entry per CDR3 protein, DNA not given. Its clone listing holds 90,000 to 130,000 distinct CDR3 sequences. The CDR3 totals 15 residues. The germline gives CDR1 SGDLS, CDR2 YYNGEE. This TCR was sampled from a woman between 18 and 70 years old in good health. Sequenced sample: blood T cells: a sorted CD56 or NKG2C T cell subset, CD4+ or CD8+ T cells, or bulk PBMC T cells (not recorded which). This sequence joins TRBV9 and TRBJ2-5; TCRdb calls TRBD1, which cannot be checked without DNA. The CDR3 here is CASSVVPGDQETQYF.